This entry features one T cell receptor beta chain sequence. The entry originates in a study of blood T cell repertoires in COVID-19. In the original processing: Estimation of nucleated cell counts was performed using reference gene primer amplification. Some clones are missing from TCRdb's copy, which holds only in-frame ones; the method was immunoSEQ multiplex PCR. V and J calls plus clone size are reproduced from that table; the DNA served to infer D and trimming. The sample has 340,000 or so clones; around 86% are singletons. The CDR3 extends over 16 amino acids. Trimming cost V 5 bases and J 5 bases; bases outside gene matches: 10. Germline CDR1 reads MDHEN; CDR2 reads SYDVKM. Participants were aged about 18 to 100 years from around 25 US areas. Cohorts were assigned according to the clinical history that participants reported.

The rearrangement uses TRBV28 and TRBJ2-2, with TRBD2 identical over 8 bases. This TCR derives from a woman in her thirties or forties with acute COVID-19. The sequenced sample consisted of PBMCs or T cells enriched from blood (not recorded which). The CDR3 spells CASSTREGGRTGELFF. The CDR3 bases are TGTGCCAGCAGTACCCGGGAGGGGGGCAGGACCGGGGAGCTGTTTTTT.